A single sample gave rise to the 12 T cell receptor beta chains below, sequenced in a study of tumor-infiltrating lymphocytes in oesophageal squamous cell carcinoma. From the PCR reads, TCRdb called clonotypes with MiXCR, one entry per CDR3 protein. The sample has over 10,000 distinct CDR3 sequences; under 65% are singletons. The sequenced sample consisted of esophageal tumor tissue. All receptors come from a female donor with esophageal squamous cell carcinoma.

The chain has TRBV7-8 and TRBJ2-2; D gene unclear. Trimming stripped 0 bases from V and 4 bases from J, with 9 bases between. Germline CDR1 SGHVS, CDR2 FQNEAQ. This CDR3 region has 15 residues. As DNA, the CDR3 is TGTGCCAGCAGCTTAGCCCTAGAGTCCACCGGGGAGCTGTTTTTT. Translation: CASSLALESTGELFF.

V gene TRBV28 combines with J gene TRBJ1-1; D call uncertain. V lost 2 bases and J lost 1, with 8 bases in between. Germline values: CDR1 MDHEN, CDR2 SYDVKM. The length of the CDR3 is 14 residues. CDR3 amino acids: CASSLRGPNTEAFF. CDR3 nucleotides: TGTGCCAGCAGTTTACGAGGACCGAACACTGAAGCTTTCTTT.

CDR3 coding DNA: TGTGCCAGCAGCCAACAGGGCTGGGGGGAAAAACTGTTTTTT. It codes for CASSQQGWGEKLFF. This chain uses TRBV6-1 with TRBJ1-4; D perhaps matches TRBD1 (6 bases). This CDR3 comprises 14 residues. Between the trimmed V and J ends, which lost 6 bases and 8 bases, there was a span of 16 bases. The germline gives CDR1 MNHNS, CDR2 SASEGT.

The rearrangement joins TRBV6-6 to TRBJ1-2, with D hard to call. There are 13 residues in the CDR3. Trimming removed 3 bases from V and 0 bases from J, with 5 bases in between. The germline V gene has CDR1 MNHNY and CDR2 SVGAGI (reference sequence). CDR3 residues: CASSYQTNYGYTF. CDR3 sequence (DNA): TGTGCCAGCAGTTATCAGACTAACTATGGCTACACCTTC.

The CDR3 is CASSTGAYNEQFF. Written as DNA, the CDR3 is TGTGCCAGCAGCACGGGAGCCTACAATGAGCAGTTCTTC. The chain carries TRBV7-3 and TRBJ2-5; TRBD2 is a possible D gene (6 bases). Gene TRBJ2-1 matches the end of the DNA better, so the J call may be wrong. CDR3 length: 13 residues. The V gene's germline CDR1 is SGHTA and CDR2 FQGTGA.

The chain is built from TRBV7-2 and TRBJ2-3, with D unresolved. The DNA end lines up better with TRBJ2-7; the J call may be wrong. The CDR3 runs 12 residues. Per germline, CDR1 SGHTA and CDR2 FQGNSA. The CDR3 here is CASSSLGYEQYF. CDR3 DNA sequence: TGTGCCAGCAGCTCCCTGGGGTACGAGCAGTACTTC.

This clonotype was seen many times. Since the CDR3 does not end with the conserved phenylalanine or tryptophan, this likely comes from a read error. No DNA is shown, since the ends of the CDR3 on it are uncertain; the CDR3 is the one TCRdb lists. The rearrangement links TRBV7-2 to TRBJ2-1. Germline V gene data show CDR1 as SGHTA and CDR2 as FQGNSA. The CDR3 extends over 8 residues, inclusive of both ends. The CDR3 loop is CASSLVGY.

Comments on this clonotype: No conserved phenylalanine or tryptophan is present at the end of the CDR3, so a read error is the likely explanation. It is unclear where the CDR3 begins or ends on the DNA, so no DNA is shown, and the CDR3 is as TCRdb lists it. This sequence joins TRBV7-6 and TRBJ2-3; TRBD1, the D gene given by the table, was not confirmed from the DNA. Per germline, CDR1 SGHVS and CDR2 FNYEAQ. The CDR3 extends over 18 residues, inclusive of both ends. The CDR3 spells CASSLIGASLAIATPSVR.

The CDR3 reads CASSVSDNEQFF. DNA for the CDR3: TGTGCCAGCAGTGTATCTGACAATGAGCAGTTCTTC. The chain carries TRBV6-8 and TRBJ2-7; D unresolved. The DNA end is more similar to TRBJ2-1, so the J call may be wrong. Germline CDR1 is MNHGY and CDR2 is SAAAGT. The CDR3 extends over 12 amino acids.

The genes are TRBV7-4 and TRBJ2-3; TRBD1 aligns across 10 bases. The CDR3 contains 16 residues. V shed 4 bases and J 5 bases; nucleotides not matched to a gene: 9. In germline, CDR1 is SGHVT, CDR2 SQSDAQ. The CDR3: CASSWTRQGAQDTQYF. As DNA, the CDR3 is TGTGCCAGCAGCTGGACTCGACAGGGGGCGCAAGATACGCAGTATTTT.

This clonotype turned up a few times. The CDR3 ends on some other residue instead of the conserved phenylalanine or tryptophan, so this is likely a read error. Because the CDR3's place on the DNA is in doubt, the DNA is left out and the CDR3 is given as listed by TCRdb. The chain joins TRBV7-9 to TRBJ2-3; whether TRBD2, the table's D call, matches the DNA was not checked. The CDR3 is 16 residues long, ends included. CDR1 is SEHNR and CDR2 is FQNEAQ in the germline V gene (reference sequence). The CDR3 sequence is CASSAQTNAETQYFGP.

Concerning this clonotype: Since no conserved phenylalanine or tryptophan closes the CDR3, a read error is the likely cause. No DNA is shown, since the ends of the CDR3 on it are uncertain; the CDR3 is the one TCRdb lists. The chain joins TRBV7-3 to TRBJ2-3; the table's D call, TRBD1, has no DNA check behind it. The CDR3 sequence runs 18 residues, both termini included. Germline V gene data show CDR1 as SGHTA and CDR2 as FQGTGA. This CDR3 reads CASSLTSGQFPYGYTFGP.